These 9 T cell receptor beta chains came from one sample sequenced in a study of T cells in Graves' hyperthyroidism and ophthalmopathy. What was amplified from RNA transcripts were TCR beta CDR3 regions. First-round RT-PCR of the TCR CDR3 relied on the HTBI primer set. A single record per CDR3 protein comes from TCRdb applying MiXCR to the multiplex PCR reads. The data show about 580,000 distinct CDR3 sequences, around 45% seen once. Sequencing was done on a sample of peripheral blood or thyroid tissue (not recorded which). These receptor sequences come from a woman under 30 with Graves' hyperthyroidism.

V usage is TRBV9 and J usage is TRBJ2-7; the D gene could be TRBD1 or TRBD2 (5 bases each). This CDR3 comprises 15 residues. Germline V gene sequence: CDR1 SGDLS, CDR2 YYNGEE. Deletions cut 5 bases from V and 4 bases from J, with 19 bases between. CDR3 region: CASSRDAITTYEQYF. For the CDR3, the DNA is TGTGCCAGCAGTAGGGACGCTATCACAACTTACGAGCAGTACTTC.

V and J are TRBV29-1 and TRBJ1-1, with 7 bases aligning to TRBD1. The CDR3 is 12 residues long. Trimming took 8 bases from V and 1 from J; bases not matched to a gene: 4. Germline V CDR1 and CDR2: SQVTM, ANQGSEA. CDR3: CSIGTENTEAFF. The DNA for the CDR3 is TGCAGCATCGGGACAGAGAACACTGAAGCTTTCTTT.

In its sample, this clonotype was seen a few times. The chain couples TRBV4-2 to TRBJ2-2, with 8 bases fitting TRBD2. The CDR3 consists of 17 residues. CDR1 LGHNA and CDR2 YNFKEQ come from the germline V gene. V gave up 4 bases and J gave up 0 bases; unmatched junction bases: 7. CDR3 amino acids: CASSRRGGTANTGELFF. In DNA, the CDR3 is TGTGCCAGCAGCCGCCGGGGGGGAACCGCGAACACCGGGGAGCTGTTTTTT.

The gene calls are TRBV6-5 and TRBJ2-2, with 8 bases aligning to TRBD1. The V gene's germline CDR1 is MNHEY and CDR2 SVGAGI. CDR3 length: 15 amino acids. Trimming removed 6 bases from V and 5 bases from J; junction bases left unmatched: 8. The CDR3 coding sequence is TGTGCCAGCAGGTCAGGGGGCGCAGGGACCGGGGAGCTGTTTTTT. Its protein is CASRSGGAGTGELFF.

This clonotype came up a few times. The chain recombines TRBV4-1 with TRBJ1-5; D is perhaps TRBD1 (6 bases). This CDR3 is 15 amino acids long. Per the germline V gene, CDR1 is MGHRA and CDR2 is YSYEKL. The V end lost 3 bases, the J end lost 0 bases, and 9 bases lay between the germline ends. The CDR3 spells CASSQTGFSNQPQHF. CDR3 DNA: TGCGCCAGCAGCCAGACAGGTTTTAGCAATCAGCCCCAGCATTTT.

This clonotype was seen ten or more times. This chain links TRBV29-1 with TRBJ2-7; D may be TRBD1 (6 bases). The CDR3 is made up of 12 amino acids. The germline CDR1 and CDR2 sequences are SQVTM and ANQGSEA. Trimming left V 8 bases short and J 2 bases short, with 13 bases between. The CDR3 DNA sequence: TGCAGCTATCAGGGGTCACCCTACGAGCAGTACTTC. It encodes CSYQGSPYEQYF.

The rearrangement links TRBV19 to TRBJ2-2; D not resolved. Per the germline V gene, CDR1 is LNHDA and CDR2 is SQIVND (reference sequence). V lost 0 bases and J lost 8, with 4 bases in between. The CDR3 contains 12 residues. CDR3 DNA: TGTGCCAGTAGTATAGAAGGAGGGGAGCTGTTTTTT. Its translation: CASSIEGGELFF. Complete variable domain (other parts from reference TRBV19 and TRBJ2-2): DGGITQSPKYLFRKEGQNVTLSCEQNLNHDAMYWYRQDPGQGLRLIYYSQIVNDFQKGDIAEGYSVSREKKESFPLTVTSAQKNPTAFYLCASSIEGGELFFGEGSRLTVL.

As DNA, the CDR3 is TGTGCCAGCAGTTTACGGACAGGGAGAGAGCAGTACTTC. Its translation is CASSLRTGREQYF. J is TRBJ2-7 and V is TRBV27, with 8 bases fitting TRBD1. V shed 2 bases and J 7 bases; nucleotides not matched to a gene: 4. The CDR3 runs to 13 residues. The germline V gene has CDR1 MNHEY and CDR2 SMNVEV (reference sequence).

This clonotype was picked up many times. The rearrangement links TRBV25-1 to TRBJ2-7, with no clear D. V was shortened by 4 bases and J by 5 bases, with 15 bases between the two germline ends. This CDR3 has 14 residues. Germline CDR1 MGHDK, CDR2 SYGVNS. The CDR3 DNA follows: TGTGCCAGCAGTGTCTCAACGAGTGGCGACGAGCAGTACTTC. Encoded protein: CASSVSTSGDEQYF.